This entry lists 5 T cell receptor beta chains sequenced from one sample in a study of T-cell memory formation after mild COVID-19 (TCRdb year 2021). The library relied on 5' RACE. Sequencing instrument: Illumina NovaSeq 6000. TCRdb trimmed public reads at Q25 via fastp, called clones via MiXCR and kept in-frame beta chains. Here each entry gathers all rows of one CDR3 protein and keeps the most common genes and DNA. This sample lists around 200,000 distinct CDR3 sequences; about 22% were detected once. More than 20% of the sample is taken by the ten largest. Material for sequencing was PBMCs or a T cell subset sorted from them (not recorded which). These receptors were collected from an adult woman who had mild COVID-19 (a few samples of this study predate the infection). The sample titles of this study are shuffled in the database, so cell type and time point are left out; the donor was told from shared clones.

The V and J genes are TRBV9 and TRBJ2-7; tentative D call: TRBD2 (6 bases). V was cut by 3 bases and J by 2 bases, with 12 bases left in between. The CDR3 extends over 14 amino acids. Germline assignment: CDR1 SGDLS and CDR2 YYNGEE. The CDR3 here is CASSDGGGPYEQYF. The CDR3 nucleotides are TGTGCCAGCAGCGACGGAGGAGGGCCCTACGAGCAGTACTTC.

This chain connects TRBV4-2 to TRBJ2-3, with 8 positions matching TRBD1. Germline lookup yields CDR1 LGHNA and CDR2 YNFKEQ. The CDR3 length is 17 residues. J was trimmed by 5 bases and V by 2 bases; bases with no gene match: 12. CDR3 sequence reads: CASSQLFLGQERDTQYF. In DNA form, the CDR3 reads TGTGCCAGCAGCCAACTATTTCTGGGACAGGAGAGAGATACGCAGTATTTT.

The chain couples TRBV4-1 to TRBJ2-7; TRBD1 agrees at 7 bases. This CDR3 has 16 amino acids. Germline loops: CDR1 MGHRA, CDR2 YSYEKL. The J segment lost 6 bases and the V segment lost 2 bases, leaving 13 bases of the junction unmatched. DNA for the CDR3: TGCGCCAGCAGCCAAACAGGGACAGCTCCCTTTCGCGAGCAGTACTTC. Encoded protein: CASSQTGTAPFREQYF.

The sample holds a few counts of this clonotype. This chain joins TRBV7-8 and TRBJ1-5; D not resolved. Trimming cost V 2 bases and J 0 bases, with 5 bases left between them. The V gene's germline CDR1 is SGHVS and CDR2 FQNEAQ. The CDR3 sequence is 14 residues long. In nucleotides, the CDR3 is TGTGCCAGCAGCTTACCTTATAGCAATCAGCCCCAGCATTTT. It translates to CASSLPYSNQPQHF. Looking up the rest from reference TRBV7-8 and TRBJ1-5 gives the full variable domain: GAGVSQSPRYKVAKRGQDVALRCDPISGHVSLFWYQQALGQGPEFLTYFQNEAQLDKSGLPSDRFFAERPEGSVSTLKIQRTQQEDSAVYLCASSLPYSNQPQHFGDGTRLSIL.

V and J are TRBV14 and TRBJ2-1; no firm D call. This CDR3 has 14 amino acids. V was clipped by 0 bases and J by 8 bases, with 11 bases between them. CDR1 is SGHDN, CDR2 FVKESK, per germline. CDR3 amino acids: CASSQDGLWDEQFF. The CDR3 DNA sequence: TGTGCCAGCAGCCAAGATGGTCTATGGGATGAGCAGTTCTTC. Supplemented by reference TRBV14 and TRBJ2-1, the full variable domain reads EAGVTQFPSHSVIEKGQTVTLRCDPISGHDNLYWYRRVMGKEIKFLLHFVKESKQDESGMPNNRFLAERTGGTYSTLKVQPAELEDSGVYFCASSQDGLWDEQFFGPGTRLTVL.